This paragraph covers one T cell receptor (beta chain) sequence. Deletions cut 5 bases from V and 1 base from J, with 6 bases between. CDR1 and CDR2 from the germline V gene are LNHDA and SQIVND (reference sequence). The CDR3 consists of 13 residues. The data originate from a study of blood T cell repertoires in COVID-19. Study details: Researchers got acute and convalescent COVID-19 samples from the United States, Italy and Spain. T cells, B-cell-depleted T cells, or PBMCs provided the cDNA or gDNA that served as material.

Authors' processing steps: Nucleated cell number was recorded as an estimate derived from reference gene primer amplification. Assay: immunoSEQ multiplex PCR; the TCRdb copy retains only in-frame clones and omits some. For V, J and clone size, that table is used; D and trimming come from the DNA. The sample records about 83,000 clones, around 84% being singletons. The specimen sequenced was peripheral blood. The chain carries TRBV19 and TRBJ1-3; D is uncertain. This sequence was found in a woman older than 75 in a cohort sampled during active or convalescent COVID-19. The DNA for the CDR3 is TGTGCCAGTAGTGGGCAGTCTGGAAACACCATATATTTT. It encodes CASSGQSGNTIYF.